This entry describes one T cell receptor (beta chain). Its antigen is unknown. The sample belongs to a study of cytomegalovirus exposure and HLA in healthy donors. General study points: The finding came from a later analysis; first-cohort TCR clusters tended to co-occur in the 130 or so validation repertoires.

Assay: immunoSEQ multiplex PCR; the TCRdb copy retains only in-frame clones and omits some. Here the sample spans around 250,000 clones, around 90% being singletons. The germline V and J ends were trimmed by 2 bases and 3 bases, with 17 bases remaining between them. Germline assignment: CDR1 SGDLS and CDR2 YYNGEE. This CDR3 comprises 16 residues. Sequenced input: PBMCs. The J gene is TRBJ1-2, the V gene TRBV9, with D possibly TRBD1 on 6 matching bases. This TCR came from a woman under 30 in good health and CMV-seronegative. The CDR3 loop reads CASSVDRTGIYYGYTF. DNA of the CDR3: TGTGCCAGCAGCGTCGACAGGACCGGGATTTACTATGGCTACACCTTC.